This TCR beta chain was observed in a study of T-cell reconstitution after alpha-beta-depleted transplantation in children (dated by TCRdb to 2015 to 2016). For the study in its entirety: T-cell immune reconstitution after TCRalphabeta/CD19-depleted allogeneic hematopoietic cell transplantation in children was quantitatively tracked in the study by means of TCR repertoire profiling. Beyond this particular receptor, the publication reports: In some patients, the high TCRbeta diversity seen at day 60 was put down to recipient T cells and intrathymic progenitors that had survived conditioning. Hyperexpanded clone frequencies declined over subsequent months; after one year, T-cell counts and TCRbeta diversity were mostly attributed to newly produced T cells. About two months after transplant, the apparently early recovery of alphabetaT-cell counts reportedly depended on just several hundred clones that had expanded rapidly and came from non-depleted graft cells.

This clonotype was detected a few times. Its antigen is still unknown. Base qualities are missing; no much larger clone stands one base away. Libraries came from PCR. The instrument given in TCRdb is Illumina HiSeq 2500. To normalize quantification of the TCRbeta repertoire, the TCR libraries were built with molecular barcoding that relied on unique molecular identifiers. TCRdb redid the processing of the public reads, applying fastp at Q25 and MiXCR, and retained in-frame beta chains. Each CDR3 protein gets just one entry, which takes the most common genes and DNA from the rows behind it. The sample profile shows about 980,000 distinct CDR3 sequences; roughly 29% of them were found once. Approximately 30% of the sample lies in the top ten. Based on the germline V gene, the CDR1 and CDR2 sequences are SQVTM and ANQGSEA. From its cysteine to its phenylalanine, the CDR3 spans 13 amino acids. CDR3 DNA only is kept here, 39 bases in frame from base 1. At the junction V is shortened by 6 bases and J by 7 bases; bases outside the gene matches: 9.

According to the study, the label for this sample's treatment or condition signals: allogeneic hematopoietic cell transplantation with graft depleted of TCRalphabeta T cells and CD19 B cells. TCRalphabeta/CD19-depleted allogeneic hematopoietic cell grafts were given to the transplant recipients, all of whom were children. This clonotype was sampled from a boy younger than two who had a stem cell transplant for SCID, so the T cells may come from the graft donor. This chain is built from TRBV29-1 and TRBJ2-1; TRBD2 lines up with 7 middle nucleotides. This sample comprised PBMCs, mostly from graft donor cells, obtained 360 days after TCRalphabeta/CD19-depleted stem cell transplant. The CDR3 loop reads CSVSRLAGNEQFF. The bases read TGCAGCGTGAGTCGACTAGCAGGTAATGAGCAGTTCTTC.